This T cell receptor beta chain was obtained from a study of OX40 agonist ivuxolimab in advanced cancers. This clone was picked up one time. The germline CDR1 and CDR2 sequences are MNHNY and SVGAGI (reference sequence). This CDR3 is 15 amino acids long. Trimming removed 6 bases from V and 8 bases from J, with 22 bases in between. The assay was immunoSEQ multiplex PCR, and TCRdb's table has in-frame clones only and misses some. The repertoire has roughly 80,000 clones, over 80% of them found once; the top ten carry approximately 0.78%. This chain connects TRBV6-6 to TRBJ1-2, with D possibly TRBD1 on 6 matching bases. The sequencing used CD4+ or CD8+ T cells sorted from blood, collected in a trial of the OX40 agonist ivuxolimab. This receptor was identified in an adult with an advanced solid tumor such as melanoma, head and neck, liver or kidney cancer. The CDR3 coding sequence is TGTGCCAGCAGCCCCCCGGGGACATCCTTGTGGGGCTACACCTTC. Protein product: CASSPPGTSLWGYTF.